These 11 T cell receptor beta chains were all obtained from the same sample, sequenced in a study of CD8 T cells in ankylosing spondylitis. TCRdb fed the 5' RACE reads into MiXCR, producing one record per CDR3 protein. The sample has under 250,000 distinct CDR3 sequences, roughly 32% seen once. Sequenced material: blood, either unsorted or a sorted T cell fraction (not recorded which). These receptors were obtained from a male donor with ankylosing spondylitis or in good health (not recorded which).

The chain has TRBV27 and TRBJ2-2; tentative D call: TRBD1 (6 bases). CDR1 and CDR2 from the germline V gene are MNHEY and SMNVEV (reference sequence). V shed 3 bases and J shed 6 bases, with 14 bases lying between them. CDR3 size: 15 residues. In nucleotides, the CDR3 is TGTGCCAGCAGTTTCTCGGAAGCAGGGGCCGGGGAGCTGTTTTTT. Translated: CASSFSEAGAGELFF.

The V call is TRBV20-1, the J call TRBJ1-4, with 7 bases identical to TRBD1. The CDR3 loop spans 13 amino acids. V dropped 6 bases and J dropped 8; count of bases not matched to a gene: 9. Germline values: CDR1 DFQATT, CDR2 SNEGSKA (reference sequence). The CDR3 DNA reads TGCAGTGCCCATAAGGGGGCGGGGGAAAAACTGTTTTTT. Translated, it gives CSAHKGAGEKLFF.

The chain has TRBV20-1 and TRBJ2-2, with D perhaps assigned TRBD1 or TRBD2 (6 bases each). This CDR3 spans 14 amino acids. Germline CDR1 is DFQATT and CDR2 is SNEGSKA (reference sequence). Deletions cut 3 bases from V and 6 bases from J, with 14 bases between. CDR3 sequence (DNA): TGCAGTGCTAGTAGGTCGGGGGCGCCCGGGGAGCTGTTTTTT. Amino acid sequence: CSASRSGAPGELFF.

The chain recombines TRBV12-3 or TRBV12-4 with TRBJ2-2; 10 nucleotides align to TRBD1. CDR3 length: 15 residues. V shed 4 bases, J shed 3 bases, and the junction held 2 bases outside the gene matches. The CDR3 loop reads CASSSTGGHTGELFF. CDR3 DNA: TGTGCCAGCAGTTCGACAGGGGGCCACACCGGGGAGCTGTTTTTT.

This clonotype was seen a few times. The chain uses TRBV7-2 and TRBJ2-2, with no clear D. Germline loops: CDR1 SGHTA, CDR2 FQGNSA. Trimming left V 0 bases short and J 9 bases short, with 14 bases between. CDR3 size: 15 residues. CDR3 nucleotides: TGTGCCAGCAGCTTAGCTGGCACGGGTGTATGGGAGCTGTTTTTT. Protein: CASSLAGTGVWELFF.

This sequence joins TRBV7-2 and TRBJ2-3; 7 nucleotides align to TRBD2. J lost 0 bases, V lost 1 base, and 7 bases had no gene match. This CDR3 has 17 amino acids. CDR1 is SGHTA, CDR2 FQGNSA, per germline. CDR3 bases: TGTGCCAGCAGCTTAGGTGGGGGGGTCCCAAGCACAGATACGCAGTATTTT. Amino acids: CASSLGGGVPSTDTQYF.

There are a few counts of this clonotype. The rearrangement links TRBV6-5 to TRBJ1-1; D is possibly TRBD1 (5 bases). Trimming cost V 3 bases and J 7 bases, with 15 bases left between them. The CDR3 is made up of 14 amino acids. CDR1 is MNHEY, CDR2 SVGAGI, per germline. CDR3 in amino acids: CASSYSRDVREAFF. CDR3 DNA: TGTGCCAGCAGTTATTCCCGGGACGTCCGTGAAGCTTTCTTT.

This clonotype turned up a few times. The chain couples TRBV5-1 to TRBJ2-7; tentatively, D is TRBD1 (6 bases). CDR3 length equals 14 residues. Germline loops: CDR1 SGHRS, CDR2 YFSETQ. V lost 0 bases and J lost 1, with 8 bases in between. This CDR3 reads CASSLEDSSYEQYF. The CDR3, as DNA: TGCGCCAGCAGCTTGGAGGACAGTTCCTACGAGCAGTACTTC.

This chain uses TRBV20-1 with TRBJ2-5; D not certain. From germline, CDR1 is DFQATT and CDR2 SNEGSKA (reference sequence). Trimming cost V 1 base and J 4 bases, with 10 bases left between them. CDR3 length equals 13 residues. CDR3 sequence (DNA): TGCAGTGCTAGAGCTGCATCCGGAGAGACCCAGTACTTC. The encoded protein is CSARAASGETQYF.

The DNA of the CDR3 is TGCGCCAGCAGCTTTAGACAGGGGGGGTACAATGAGCAGTTCTTC. Translated, it gives CASSFRQGGYNEQFF. V gene TRBV5-1 combines with J gene TRBJ2-1; 9 nucleotides align to TRBD1. This CDR3 has 15 residues. Germline V CDR1 and CDR2: SGHRS, YFSETQ. After removal of 2 bases from V and 4 bases from J, the junction contained 4 bases not matched to a gene.

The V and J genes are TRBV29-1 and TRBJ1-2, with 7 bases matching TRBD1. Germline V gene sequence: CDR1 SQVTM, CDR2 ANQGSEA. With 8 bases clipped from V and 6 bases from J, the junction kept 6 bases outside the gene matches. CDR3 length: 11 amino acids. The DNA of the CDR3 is TGCAGCACCCCTGACAGGGATGGCTACACCTTC. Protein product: CSTPDRDGYTF.